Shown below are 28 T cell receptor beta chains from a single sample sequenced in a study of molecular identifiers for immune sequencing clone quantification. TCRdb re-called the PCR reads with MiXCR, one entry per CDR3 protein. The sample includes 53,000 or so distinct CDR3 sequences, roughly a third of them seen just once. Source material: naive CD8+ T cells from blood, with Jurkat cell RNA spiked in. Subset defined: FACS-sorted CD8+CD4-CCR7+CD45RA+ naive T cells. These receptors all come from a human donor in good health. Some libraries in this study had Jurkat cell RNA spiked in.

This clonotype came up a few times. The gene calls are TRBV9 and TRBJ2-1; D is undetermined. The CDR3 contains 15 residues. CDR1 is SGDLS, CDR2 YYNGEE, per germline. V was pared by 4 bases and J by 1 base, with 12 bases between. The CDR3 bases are TGTGCCAGCAGCCCCGATCCCGAGTCCTACAATGAGCAGTTCTTC. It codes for CASSPDPESYNEQFF.

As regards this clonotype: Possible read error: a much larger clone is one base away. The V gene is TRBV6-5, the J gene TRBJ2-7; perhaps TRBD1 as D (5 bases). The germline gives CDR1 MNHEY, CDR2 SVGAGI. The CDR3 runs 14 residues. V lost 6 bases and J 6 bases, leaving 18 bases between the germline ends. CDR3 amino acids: CASRYWGGGVEQYF. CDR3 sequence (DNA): TGTGCCAGCAGATATTGGGGCGGTGGGGTCGAGCAGTACTTC.

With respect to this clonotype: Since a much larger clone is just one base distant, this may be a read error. The CDR3 region is CASCLRLVGVTDTQYF. The CDR3 DNA sequence: TGTGCCAGCTGCCTGAGACTAGTAGGGGTTACAGATACGCAGTATTTT. This rearrangement joins TRBV7-6 to TRBJ2-3; TRBD2 is a possible D gene (6 bases). The CDR3 spans 16 residues. The V and J ends lost 8 bases and 3 bases respectively, with 21 bases between them. Per germline, CDR1 SGHVS and CDR2 FNYEAQ.

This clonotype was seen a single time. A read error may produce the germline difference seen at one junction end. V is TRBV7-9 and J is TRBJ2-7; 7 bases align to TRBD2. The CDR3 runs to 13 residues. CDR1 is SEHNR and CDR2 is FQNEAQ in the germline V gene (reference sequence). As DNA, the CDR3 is TGTGCCAGCAGCTTAGGACTAGCCTACGAGCGGCACTTC. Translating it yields CASSLGLAYERHF.

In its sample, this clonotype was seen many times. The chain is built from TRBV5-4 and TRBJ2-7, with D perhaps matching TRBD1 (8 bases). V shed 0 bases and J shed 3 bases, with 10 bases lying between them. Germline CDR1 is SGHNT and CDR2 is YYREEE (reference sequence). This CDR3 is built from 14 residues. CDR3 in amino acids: CASSLDRGGYEQYF. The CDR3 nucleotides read TGTGCCAGCAGCTTGGACAGGGGGGGCTACGAGCAGTACTTC.

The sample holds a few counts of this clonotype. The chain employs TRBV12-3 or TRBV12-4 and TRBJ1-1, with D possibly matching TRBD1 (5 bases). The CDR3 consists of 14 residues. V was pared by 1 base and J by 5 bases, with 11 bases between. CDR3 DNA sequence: TGTGCCAGCAGTTTAGGCGGGGCTGCGACTGAAGCTTTCTTT. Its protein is CASSLGGAATEAFF.

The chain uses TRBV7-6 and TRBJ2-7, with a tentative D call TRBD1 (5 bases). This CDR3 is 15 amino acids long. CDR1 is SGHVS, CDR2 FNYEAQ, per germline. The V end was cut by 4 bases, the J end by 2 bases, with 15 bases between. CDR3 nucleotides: TGTGCCAGCAGCTGGGGTGACAGCCCTCCCTACGAGCAGTACTTC. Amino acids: CASSWGDSPPYEQYF.

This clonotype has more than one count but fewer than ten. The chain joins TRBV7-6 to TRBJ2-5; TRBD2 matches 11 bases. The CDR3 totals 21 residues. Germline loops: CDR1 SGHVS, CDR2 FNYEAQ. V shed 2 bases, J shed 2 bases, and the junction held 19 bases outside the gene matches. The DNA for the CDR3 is TGTGCCAGCAGCTTATTTCGGGTGGCTATCGGGACTAGCGGTTCTCAAGAGACCCAGTACTTC. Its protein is CASSLFRVAIGTSGSQETQYF.

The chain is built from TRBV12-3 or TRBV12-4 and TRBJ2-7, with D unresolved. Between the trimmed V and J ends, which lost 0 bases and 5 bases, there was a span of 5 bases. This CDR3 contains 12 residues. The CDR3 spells CASSLAWDEQYF. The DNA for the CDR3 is TGTGCCAGCAGTTTAGCGTGGGACGAGCAGTACTTC.

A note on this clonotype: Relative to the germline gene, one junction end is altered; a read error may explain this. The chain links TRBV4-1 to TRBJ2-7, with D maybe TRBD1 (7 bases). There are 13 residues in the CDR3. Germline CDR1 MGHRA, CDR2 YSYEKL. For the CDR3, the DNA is TGCGCCGGCAGCTCTGGAGGGGGCTACGAGCAGTGCTTC. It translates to CAGSSGGGYEQCF.

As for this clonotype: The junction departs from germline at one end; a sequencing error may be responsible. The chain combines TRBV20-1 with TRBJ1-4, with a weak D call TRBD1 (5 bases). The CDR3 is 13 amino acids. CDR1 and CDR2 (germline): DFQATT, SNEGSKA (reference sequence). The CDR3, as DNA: TGCAGTGCTAGAGACGGGGCGCATGAAAAACAGATTTTT. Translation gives CSARDGAHEKQIF.

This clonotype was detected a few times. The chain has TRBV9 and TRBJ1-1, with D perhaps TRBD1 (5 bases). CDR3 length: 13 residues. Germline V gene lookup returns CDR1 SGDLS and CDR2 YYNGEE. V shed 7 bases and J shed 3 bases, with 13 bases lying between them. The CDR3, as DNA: TGTGCCAGCTGTGTCCAGGGTGACACTGAAGCTTTCTTT. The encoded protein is CASCVQGDTEAFF.

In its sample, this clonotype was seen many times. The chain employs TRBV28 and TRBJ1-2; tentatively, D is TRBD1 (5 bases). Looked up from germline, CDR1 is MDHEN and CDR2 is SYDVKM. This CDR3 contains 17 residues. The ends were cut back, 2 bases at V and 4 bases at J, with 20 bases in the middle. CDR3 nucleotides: TGTGCCAGCAGTTTAAGTAGGGGTACCCTTTCGAGCTATGGCTACACCTTC. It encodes CASSLSRGTLSSYGYTF.

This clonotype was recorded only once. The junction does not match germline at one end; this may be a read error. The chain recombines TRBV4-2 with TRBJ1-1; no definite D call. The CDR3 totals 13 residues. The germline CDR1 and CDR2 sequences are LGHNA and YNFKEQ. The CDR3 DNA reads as TGTGCCAGCAGCCAAGGGCCTCCCACTGAAGCATTCTTT. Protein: CASSQGPPTEAFF.

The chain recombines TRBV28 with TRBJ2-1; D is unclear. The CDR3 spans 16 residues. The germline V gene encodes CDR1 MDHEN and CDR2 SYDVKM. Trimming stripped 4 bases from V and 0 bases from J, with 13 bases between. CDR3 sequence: CASSSPNESSYNEQFF. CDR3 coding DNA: TGTGCCAGCAGTTCCCCGAACGAGAGCTCCTACAATGAGCAGTTCTTC.

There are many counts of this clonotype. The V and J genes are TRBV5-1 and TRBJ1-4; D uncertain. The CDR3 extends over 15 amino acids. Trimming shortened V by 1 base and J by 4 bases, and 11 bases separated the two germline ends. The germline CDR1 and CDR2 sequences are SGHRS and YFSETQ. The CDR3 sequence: CASSLSVGINEKLFF. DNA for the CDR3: TGCGCCAGCAGCTTGTCGGTAGGGATTAATGAAAAACTGTTTTTT. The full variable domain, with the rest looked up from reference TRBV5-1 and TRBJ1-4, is KAGVTQTPRYLIKTRGQQVTLSCSPISGHRSVSWYQQTPGQGLQFLFEYFSETQRNKGNFPGRFSGRQFSNSRSEMNVSTLELGDSALYLCASSLSVGINEKLFFGSGTQLSVL.

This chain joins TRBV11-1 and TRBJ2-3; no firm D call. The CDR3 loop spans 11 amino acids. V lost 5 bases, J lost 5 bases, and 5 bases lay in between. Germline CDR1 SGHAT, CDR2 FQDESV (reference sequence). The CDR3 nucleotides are TGTGCCAGCAGCGAGCTAGATACGCAGTATTTT. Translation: CASSELDTQYF. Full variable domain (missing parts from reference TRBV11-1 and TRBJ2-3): EAEVAQSPRYKITEKSQAVAFWCDPISGHATLYWYRQILGQGPELLVQFQDESVVDDSQLPKDRFSAERLKGVDSTLKIQPAELGDSAMYLCASSELDTQYFGPGTRLTVL.

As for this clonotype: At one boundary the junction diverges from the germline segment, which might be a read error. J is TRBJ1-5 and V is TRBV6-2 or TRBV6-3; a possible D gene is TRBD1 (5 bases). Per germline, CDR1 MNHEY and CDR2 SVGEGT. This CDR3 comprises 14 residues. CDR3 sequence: CASSDWGEVQPQHF. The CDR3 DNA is TGTGCCAGCAGCGACTGGGGGGAGGTTCAGCCCCAGCATTTC.

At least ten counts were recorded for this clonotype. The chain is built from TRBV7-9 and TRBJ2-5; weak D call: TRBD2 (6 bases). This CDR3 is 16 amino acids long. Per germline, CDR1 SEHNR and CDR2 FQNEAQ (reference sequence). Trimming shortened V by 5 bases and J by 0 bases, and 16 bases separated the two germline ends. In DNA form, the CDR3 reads TGTGCCAGCAGCCAAACCCGACTAGTAAACCAAGAGACCCAGTACTTC. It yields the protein CASSQTRLVNQETQYF.

CDR3 protein: CASSPLDTEAFF. For the CDR3, the DNA is TGTGCCAGCAGCCCTTTGGACACTGAAGCTTTCTTT. The chain has TRBV7-2 and TRBJ1-1; D is ambiguous. CDR1 is SGHTA and CDR2 is FQGNSA in the germline V gene. The CDR3 has 12 residues. V lost 5 bases and J lost 3, with 7 bases in between. The whole variable domain, remainder taken from reference TRBV7-2 and TRBJ1-1, is GAGVSQSPSNKVTEKGKDVELRCDPISGHTALYWYRQSLGQGLEFLIYFQGNSAPDKSGLPSDRFSAERTGGSVSTLTIQRTQQEDSAVYLCASSPLDTEAFFGQGTRLTVV.

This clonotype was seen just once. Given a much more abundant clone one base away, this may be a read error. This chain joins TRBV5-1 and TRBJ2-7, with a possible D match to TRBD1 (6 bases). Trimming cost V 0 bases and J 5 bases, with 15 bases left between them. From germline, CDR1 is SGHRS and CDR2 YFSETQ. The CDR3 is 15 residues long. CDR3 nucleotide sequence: TGCGCCAGCAGCTTGGCCAGTGGCAGGGGCGACGAGCAGTACTTC. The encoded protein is CASSLASGRGDEQYF.

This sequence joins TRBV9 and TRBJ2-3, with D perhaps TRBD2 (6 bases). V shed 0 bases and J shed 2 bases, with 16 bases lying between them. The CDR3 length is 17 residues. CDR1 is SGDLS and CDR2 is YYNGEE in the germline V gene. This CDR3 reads CASSVGESGSITDTQYF. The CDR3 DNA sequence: TGTGCCAGCAGCGTAGGAGAAAGCGGGTCGATCACAGATACGCAGTATTTT.

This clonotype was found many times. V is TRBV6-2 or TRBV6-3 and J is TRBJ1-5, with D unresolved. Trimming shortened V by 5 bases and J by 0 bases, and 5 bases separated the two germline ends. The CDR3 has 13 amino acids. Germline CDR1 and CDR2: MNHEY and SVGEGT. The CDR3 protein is CASSDFSNQPQHF. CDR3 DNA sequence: TGTGCCAGCAGTGACTTTAGCAATCAGCCCCAGCATTTT.

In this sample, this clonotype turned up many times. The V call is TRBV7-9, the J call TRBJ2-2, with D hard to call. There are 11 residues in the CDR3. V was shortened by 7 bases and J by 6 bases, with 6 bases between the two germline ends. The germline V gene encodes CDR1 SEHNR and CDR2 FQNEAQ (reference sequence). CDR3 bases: TGTGCCAGCAACCCCCCCGGGGAGCTGTTTTTT. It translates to CASNPPGELFF.

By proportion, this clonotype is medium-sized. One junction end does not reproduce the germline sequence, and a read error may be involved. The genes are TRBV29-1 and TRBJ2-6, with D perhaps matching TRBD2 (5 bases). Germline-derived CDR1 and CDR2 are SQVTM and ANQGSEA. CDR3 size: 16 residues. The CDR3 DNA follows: TGCAGCGTTCGGTCCGCGCCGGGGTCTGGTGCCAACGTCCTGACTTTC. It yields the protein CSVRSAPGSGANVLTF.

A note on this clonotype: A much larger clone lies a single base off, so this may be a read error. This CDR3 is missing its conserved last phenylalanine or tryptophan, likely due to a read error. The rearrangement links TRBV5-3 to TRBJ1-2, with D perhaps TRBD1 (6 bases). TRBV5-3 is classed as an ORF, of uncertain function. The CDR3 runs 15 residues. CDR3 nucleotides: TGTGCCAGCAGCTCCCCGGAACAGGGAGGCTATGGCTACACCATC. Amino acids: CASSSPEQGGYGYTI.

CDR3 region: CASSLKGGARGYTF. CDR3 coding DNA: TGTGCCAGCAGTTTAAAGGGGGGGGCGCGTGGCTACACCTTC. The rearrangement links TRBV27 to TRBJ1-2; tentatively, D is TRBD1 (6 bases). V lost 2 bases and J 7 bases, leaving 14 bases between the germline ends. CDR3 size: 14 residues. Germline CDR1 MNHEY, CDR2 SMNVEV (reference sequence).

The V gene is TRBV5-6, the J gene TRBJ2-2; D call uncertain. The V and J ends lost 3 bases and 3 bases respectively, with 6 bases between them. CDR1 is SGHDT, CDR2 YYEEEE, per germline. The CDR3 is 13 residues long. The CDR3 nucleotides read TGTGCCAGCAGCTATGGCTACACCGGGGAGCTGTTTTTT. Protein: CASSYGYTGELFF.